The rows below give T cell receptor beta chains drawn from one sample of a study of OX40 agonist ivuxolimab in advanced cancers. Generated by immunoSEQ multiplex PCR, the TCRdb table keeps only in-frame clones and is missing some. The sample consists of 9,500 to 12,000 clones, roughly 80% of them appearing once. Material: CD4+ or CD8+ T cells sorted from blood, obtained in a trial of the OX40 agonist ivuxolimab. The receptors shown here come from an adult with an advanced solid tumor such as melanoma, head and neck, liver or kidney cancer. The CDR3 runs from the conserved cysteine through the conserved F or W. Each record gives: J gene, V gene, CDR3 protein.

J: TRBJ1-4
V: TRBV5-8
CDR3: CASSLAGGEKLFF

J: TRBJ1-5
V: TRBV6-1
CDR3: CASTHRGGNQPQHF

J: TRBJ1-1
V: TRBV6-1
CDR3: CASGDRDRFTEAFF

J: TRBJ1-1
V: TRBV21-1
CDR3: CASSKDGTEATEAFF

J: TRBJ1-2
V: TRBV5-4
CDR3: CASSLEGGVRGSGGYTF

J: TRBJ1-5
V: TRBV2
CDR3: CASSGQGMDQPQHF

J: TRBJ1-1
V: TRBV7-6
CDR3: CASSFTVNTEAFF

J: TRBJ1-1
V: TRBV5-1
CDR3: CASSLGQSIKAFF

J: NA
V: TRBV29-1
CDR3: CSGARGAGYEQYF

J: TRBJ2-5
V: TRBV5-4
CDR3: CASSLSIGGVGETQYF

J: TRBJ2-7
V: TRBV2
CDR3: CASSTMGGMYEQYF

J: TRBJ2-3
V: TRBV6-5
CDR3: CASSYSGGTDTQYF

J: TRBJ2-7
V: TRBV27
CDR3: CASSPKGARGSYEQYF

J: TRBJ2-7
V: TRBV5-6
CDR3: CASSPWTGTLNEQYF

J: TRBJ1-1
V: TRBV5-4
CDR3: CASSLGWGVTEAFF

J: TRBJ1-1
V: TRBV6-9
CDR3: CASRAGVNTEAFF

J: TRBJ1-2
V: TRBV7-3
CDR3: CASSRRQGQGYTF

J: TRBJ1-2
V: TRBV6-5
CDR3: CASSWTGDGYTF

J: TRBJ1-1
V: TRBV5-1
CDR3: CASSLGTEAFF

J: TRBJ2-1
V: TRBV6-5
CDR3: CASSYSSEQFF

J: TRBJ2-7
V: TRBV27
CDR3: CASRQQGALEQYF

J: TRBJ1-3
V: TRBV19
CDR3: CASSPGLSGNTIYF

J: TRBJ2-1
V: TRBV6-1
CDR3: CASSEAAGSSYNEQFF

J: TRBJ2-2
V: TRBV19
CDR3: CASSIRSQNTGELFF

J: TRBJ1-2
V: TRBV7-9
CDR3: CASSYGTANYGYTF

J: TRBJ1-4
V: TRBV4-1
CDR3: CASSHRSGDFAEKLFF

J: TRBJ2-1
V: TRBV7-6
CDR3: CASSPFTSGGANEQFF

J: TRBJ2-7
V: TRBV6-5
CDR3: CASSPLSSHKQYF

J: TRBJ2-3
V: TRBV2
CDR3: CASSPEGGYSSTDTQYF

J: TRBJ2-1
V: TRBV9
CDR3: CASSVAPSLTYNEQFF

J: TRBJ1-1
V: TRBV10-3
CDR3: CAIREGQRNLEAFF

J: TRBJ2-7
V: TRBV6-1
CDR3: CASRPGGSMEQYF

J: TRBJ1-6
V: TRBV4-1
CDR3: CASSQGPGQVNSPLHF

J: TRBJ1-3
V: TRBV9
CDR3: CASSVDGEGSGNTIYF

J: TRBJ2-2
V: TRBV19
CDR3: CASTGARRDTGELFF

J: TRBJ1-2
V: TRBV2
CDR3: CASREGGDYGYTF

J: TRBJ1-3
V: TRBV30
CDR3: CAWSVTGGYGNTIYF

J: TRBJ1-2
V: TRBV6-6
CDR3: CASSYSGQGEGYTF

J: TRBJ2-5
V: TRBV18
CDR3: CASSPPAGTHRGETQYF

J: TRBJ2-1
V: TRBV7-6
CDR3: CASSLTGGDYNEQFF

J: TRBJ1-1
V: TRBV6-1
CDR3: CASSPMTGSTEAFF

J: TRBJ1-2
V: TRBV19
CDR3: CASSLLPGQPYGYTF

J: TRBJ1-2
V: TRBV4-1
CDR3: CASSQGTGGYGYTF

J: TRBJ2-7
V: TRBV11-2
CDR3: CASRAGTSGNEQYF

J: TRBJ2-1
V: TRBV4-1
CDR3: CASSQQTGTGDEQFF

J: TRBJ1-4
V: TRBV7-9
CDR3: CASSSSNDGATNEKLFF

J: TRBJ1-2
V: TRBV7-9
CDR3: CASSLVSRGRGYTF

J: TRBJ1-2
V: TRBV19
CDR3: CASMGNGYTF